This is a list of T cell receptor beta chains from one sample in a study of T-cell memory formation after mild COVID-19. In TCRdb, the 5' RACE reads were re-called with MiXCR into one record per CDR3 protein. Of about 400,000 distinct CDR3 sequences detected, 20% to 25% appear once; the ten largest clones hold approximately 14%. The material sequenced was PBMCs or a T cell subset sorted from them (not recorded which). These receptor sequences come from an adult woman who had mild COVID-19 (a few samples of this study predate the infection). Cell type and time point are not known. Both conserved end residues are part of each CDR3. Fields, in order: V gene, clone size, D gene, J gene, CDR3 DNA, CDR3 protein. D genes are given only for firm matches. Expanded clones are given a class, and other clones once, few, many or no size at all.

TRBV25-1,NA,NA,TRBJ1-2,TGTGCCAGCAGTGAATCTACAGTAGGGGGCTATGGCTACACCTTC,CASSESTVGGYGYTF
TRBV20-1,NA,TRBD2,TRBJ2-7,TGCAGTGCTAGACCGACCGGGACTAGCGAGACCTACGAGCAGTACTTC,CSARPTGTSETYEQYF
TRBV5-1,NA,NA,TRBJ1-5,TGCGCCAGCAGCTTGGAGACTGGGCGGCAGCCCCAGCATTTT,CASSLETGRQPQHF
TRBV27,many,NA,TRBJ2-1,TGTGCCAGCGGATACGGTGACGGAAACAATGAGCAGTTCTTC,CASGYGDGNNEQFF
TRBV7-9,few,NA,TRBJ2-3,TGTGCCAGCAGTGTTAGGGCCGACACAGATACGCAGTATTTT,CASSVRADTDTQYF
TRBV7-8,NA,NA,TRBJ2-6,TGTGCCAGCAGCTTTTCGGCCCAGGACTCTGGGGCCAACGTCCTGACTTTC,CASSFSAQDSGANVLTF
TRBV29-1,NA,NA,TRBJ2-3,TGCAGCGTTTCTAACACAGATACGCAGTATTTT,CSVSNTDTQYF
TRBV5-1,once,NA,TRBJ2-3,TGCGCCAGCAGCTTGGATCAGGGAGGTACGCAGTATTTT,CASSLDQGGTQYF
TRBV10-3,NA,TRBD2,TRBJ2-3,TGTGCCATCAGTAGAAAGACTAGCGGGGGGGCCGGAGATACGCAGTATTTT,CAISRKTSGGAGDTQYF
TRBV7-2,NA,NA,TRBJ2-3,TGTGCCAGCAGCAGGGGGTCTTGGGGTGATACGCAGTATTTT,CASSRGSWGDTQYF
TRBV4-3,NA,TRBD2,TRBJ2-6,TGCGCCAGCAGCCAGACTAGCGGTTCTGGGGCCAACGTCCTGACTTTC,CASSQTSGSGANVLTF
TRBV30,NA,NA,TRBJ1-2,TGTGGGGCCGACTATGGCTACACCTTC,CGADYGYTF
TRBV20-1,NA,NA,TRBJ2-2,TGCAGTGCTAGAGGCCTCGGGACCGAGAACACCGGGGAGCTGTTTTTT,CSARGLGTENTGELFF
TRBV7-9,NA,NA,TRBJ2-1,TGTGCCAGCAGCGTCGAGGGCTACAATGAGCAGTTCTTC,CASSVEGYNEQFF
TRBV15,few,NA,TRBJ2-5,TGTGCCACCAGCAGCAGGCTTGACGGACAAGAGACCCAGTACTTC,CATSSRLDGQETQYF
TRBV5-1,few,NA,TRBJ2-4,TGCGCCAGCAGCTACGCGGGTCCGGCAGCCAAAAACATTCAGTACTTC,CASSYAGPAAKNIQYF
TRBV12-3/TRBV12-4,NA,TRBD1,TRBJ1-1,TGTGCCAGCAGTTTCGACAGGGTTGTCGATGCTTTCTTT,CASSFDRVVDAFF
TRBV10-2,many,NA,TRBJ2-1,TGCGCCAGCAGTGACAGCTCCTACAATGAGCAGTTCTTC,CASSDSSYNEQFF
TRBV6-5,few,TRBD1,TRBJ1-2,TGTGCCAGCAGTTACCGGGACAGAAACTATGGCTACACCTTC,CASSYRDRNYGYTF
TRBV9,NA,TRBD1,TRBJ2-7,TGTGCCAGCAGCGCGGGGACAGGGACAGGAACCTACGAGCAGTACTTC,CASSAGTGTGTYEQYF